These T cell receptor beta chains were read from a single sample in a study of cytomegalovirus exposure and HLA in healthy donors. TCRdb keeps only in-frame clones here, not all; method: immunoSEQ multiplex PCR. The data show approximately 160,000 clones, with around 80% seen just once and 2.5% to 4% held by the top ten. The material sequenced was PBMCs. Receptors originate from a woman aged 45-65 years in good health and CMV-seropositive. Both conserved end residues are part of each CDR3. Each record gives: clone size, V gene, D gene, J gene, CDR3 DNA, CDR3 protein. The D gene is left open where the match is weak. Where a row states a size, it is once, few, many or the class of an expanded clone; other rows omit it.

abundance: -
v_gene: TRBV27
d_gene: TRBD1
j_gene: TRBJ1-4
CDR3nt: TGTGCCAGCAGTCCCGGGACAGGGGTTGAAAAACTGTTTTTT
CDR3aa: CASSPGTGVEKLFF

abundance: -
v_gene: TRBV4-3
d_gene: -
j_gene: TRBJ1-6
CDR3nt: TGCGCCAGCAGCATTGATGCCGGGAGCTATAATTCACCCCTCCACTTT
CDR3aa: CASSIDAGSYNSPLHF

abundance: -
v_gene: TRBV7-3
d_gene: TRBD1
j_gene: TRBJ2-1
CDR3nt: TGTGCCAGCAGCTTAGGTGCTGGACAGGGTCGGAATGAGCAGTTCTTC
CDR3aa: CASSLGAGQGRNEQFF

abundance: -
v_gene: TRBV9
d_gene: -
j_gene: TRBJ1-3
CDR3nt: TGTGCCAGCAGCGTAGGAGGAGGGGAGACGGGAAACACCATATATTTT
CDR3aa: CASSVGGGETGNTIYF

abundance: few
v_gene: TRBV5-1
d_gene: TRBD2
j_gene: TRBJ2-1
CDR3nt: TGCGCCAGCAGCTTTAGCGGGGGGGGGTACAATGAGCAGTTCTTC
CDR3aa: CASSFSGGGYNEQFF

abundance: -
v_gene: TRBV9
d_gene: -
j_gene: TRBJ1-3
CDR3nt: TGTGCCAGCAGCGTAGGGACAAACTCTGGAAACACCATATATTTT
CDR3aa: CASSVGTNSGNTIYF

abundance: -
v_gene: TRBV5-1
d_gene: TRBD2
j_gene: TRBJ2-1
CDR3nt: TGCGCCAGCAGCTTAATAGCGGGAGGGGCTCTTGTCAATGAGCAGTTCTTC
CDR3aa: CASSLIAGGALVNEQFF

abundance: -
v_gene: TRBV6-6
d_gene: -
j_gene: TRBJ1-1
CDR3nt: TGTGCCAGCAGTTCCGCCGGGACTGAAGCTTTCTTT
CDR3aa: CASSSAGTEAFF

abundance: few
v_gene: TRBV4-3
d_gene: TRBD1
j_gene: TRBJ1-1
CDR3nt: TGCGCCAGCAGCCTGGGCCAGCCCCACAGGGGAAGTAATGAAGCTTTCTTT
CDR3aa: CASSLGQPHRGSNEAFF

abundance: -
v_gene: TRBV9
d_gene: TRBD1
j_gene: TRBJ2-2
CDR3nt: TGTGCCAGCAGCTCCCCGGGAGGACAGGGGGCCGGGGAGCTGTTTTTT
CDR3aa: CASSSPGGQGAGELFF

abundance: few
v_gene: TRBV5-1
d_gene: TRBD2
j_gene: TRBJ2-3
CDR3nt: TGCGCCAGCACCTCGGGGACTAGTTCAGATACGCAGTATTTT
CDR3aa: CASTSGTSSDTQYF

abundance: -
v_gene: TRBV4-3
d_gene: -
j_gene: TRBJ2-1
CDR3nt: TGCGCCAGCAGCCAAGCTCCCGGAGGCGATGAGCAGTTCTTC
CDR3aa: CASSQAPGGDEQFF

abundance: -
v_gene: TRBV7-2
d_gene: -
j_gene: TRBJ1-5
CDR3nt: TGTGCCAGCCAAACAGGGTATAGCAATCAGCCCCAGCATTTT
CDR3aa: CASQTGYSNQPQHF

abundance: -
v_gene: TRBV18
d_gene: -
j_gene: TRBJ1-2
CDR3nt: TGTGCCAGCTCACCACCGGCGGGCGACTATGGCTACACCTTC
CDR3aa: CASSPPAGDYGYTF

abundance: -
v_gene: TRBV9
d_gene: TRBD1
j_gene: TRBJ2-7
CDR3nt: TGTGCCAGCAGCGAACAGGGGTCCCCCTACGAGCAGTACTTC
CDR3aa: CASSEQGSPYEQYF

abundance: -
v_gene: TRBV6-5
d_gene: -
j_gene: TRBJ2-7
CDR3nt: TGTGCCAGCAGTCGAGGGACTTTCTACGAGCAGTACTTC
CDR3aa: CASSRGTFYEQYF

abundance: once
v_gene: TRBV4-3
d_gene: -
j_gene: TRBJ1-2
CDR3nt: TGCGCCAGCAGCCCCACAGGGTTCTATGGCTACACCTTC
CDR3aa: CASSPTGFYGYTF

abundance: -
v_gene: TRBV4-2
d_gene: TRBD2
j_gene: TRBJ2-5
CDR3nt: TGTGCCAGCAGCCACGGGGAGGCGGGGGGGGAAAAGACCCAGTACTTC
CDR3aa: CASSHGEAGGEKTQYF

abundance: -
v_gene: TRBV25-1
d_gene: -
j_gene: TRBJ2-7
CDR3nt: TGTGCCAGCAGTGAACGGCCGGGCAGGGCGGGGAAGAGCTACGAGCAGTACTTC
CDR3aa: CASSERPGRAGKSYEQYF

abundance: -
v_gene: TRBV7-3
d_gene: TRBD1
j_gene: TRBJ1-2
CDR3nt: TGTGCCAGCAGCTTAACGCCGGGGACAGGGGGCCTATCCAACTATGGCTACACCTTC
CDR3aa: CASSLTPGTGGLSNYGYTF

abundance: -
v_gene: TRBV28
d_gene: TRBD1
j_gene: TRBJ2-7
CDR3nt: TGTGCCAGCAGTTATGATTGGACAGGGGGAAATCGCGAGCAGTACTTC
CDR3aa: CASSYDWTGGNREQYF

abundance: -
v_gene: TRBV7-6
d_gene: -
j_gene: TRBJ2-5
CDR3nt: TGTGCCAGCAGCCGACTTGGAGAGACCCAGTACTTC
CDR3aa: CASSRLGETQYF

abundance: -
v_gene: TRBV2
d_gene: TRBD1
j_gene: TRBJ1-2
CDR3nt: TGTGCCAGCGGATCACCCCCCCTACAGGGGACCTATGGCTACACCTTC
CDR3aa: CASGSPPLQGTYGYTF

abundance: -
v_gene: TRBV6-1
d_gene: -
j_gene: TRBJ2-7
CDR3nt: TGTGCCAGCTCGAAGGGCGGGACAGAAGCCTACGAGCAGTACTTC
CDR3aa: CASSKGGTEAYEQYF

abundance: -
v_gene: TRBV19
d_gene: TRBD1
j_gene: TRBJ2-5
CDR3nt: TGTGCCAGTAGTCACAGACAGGGGGCAACCCAGTACTTC
CDR3aa: CASSHRQGATQYF

abundance: -
v_gene: TRBV19
d_gene: -
j_gene: TRBJ2-7
CDR3nt: TGTGCCAGTAGTTCCCGCCGCGGGGGCACCCTAGGCGAGCAGTACTTC
CDR3aa: CASSSRRGGTLGEQYF

abundance: -
v_gene: TRBV2
d_gene: TRBD1
j_gene: TRBJ1-2
CDR3nt: TGTGCCAGCGCGCCGGGACAGGGCTACTATGGCTACACCTTC
CDR3aa: CASAPGQGYYGYTF

abundance: -
v_gene: TRBV5-4
d_gene: TRBD1
j_gene: TRBJ1-1
CDR3nt: TGTGCCAGCAGCTTGCCGGACAGGGTGGGTACTGAAGCTTTCTTT
CDR3aa: CASSLPDRVGTEAFF

abundance: -
v_gene: TRBV19
d_gene: TRBD1
j_gene: TRBJ2-5
CDR3nt: TGTGCCAGTAGCCACTTAATCGGGACAGGGAAGGAATGGACCCAGTACTTC
CDR3aa: CASSHLIGTGKEWTQYF

abundance: -
v_gene: TRBV14
d_gene: -
j_gene: TRBJ2-1
CDR3nt: TGTGCCAGCAGCCACGGGACTTCCTACAATGAGCAGTTCTTC
CDR3aa: CASSHGTSYNEQFF

abundance: -
v_gene: TRBV19
d_gene: -
j_gene: TRBJ1-5
CDR3nt: TGTGCCAGTAGGCTAGTCGGAAGACAGAGCAATCAGCCCCAGCATTTT
CDR3aa: CASRLVGRQSNQPQHF